One TCR beta chain is described in this entry. Its target is unknown. Some clones are missing from TCRdb's copy, which holds only in-frame ones; the method was immunoSEQ multiplex PCR. The sample consists of 75,000 to 95,000 clones, 70% to 90% of them appearing once. These data originate in a study of T cell responses to AZD1222 COVID-19 vaccine. Study-level results: As reported, nearly half of all spike-specific TCRs target variant regions that are unmutated. The sample set comprised mostly white British donors with more females, and clonal diversity was possibly underestimated.

Between the trimmed V and J ends, which lost 4 bases and 5 bases, there was a span of 12 bases. The CDR3 loop spans 13 amino acids. The germline V gene has CDR1 SGHRS and CDR2 YFSETQ. The clonotype comes from an adult in good health. Sequenced material: peripheral blood, taken on day 0 of AZD1222 vaccination. The chain combines TRBV5-1 with TRBJ2-5, with D unresolved. The CDR3 DNA reads as TGCGCCAGCAGCATGACTGTAGAGGAGACCCAGTACTTC. It translates to CASSMTVEETQYF.